These 14 T cell receptor beta chains were all obtained from the same sample, sequenced in a study of T cells after posttransplantation cyclophosphamide. Sequencing was performed with immunoSEQ multiplex PCR; in TCRdb, only in-frame clones are kept and a portion is missing. This sample has about 34,000 clones, each found more than once. The specimen was PBMCs. The receptors come from a woman between 50 and 59 years old in good health and a related stem cell transplant donor.

The table lists this clone with many counts. The V and J genes are TRBV2 and TRBJ1-4; 7 bases line up with TRBD1. Unmatched junction bases numbered 5, after V lost 8 bases and J lost 8 bases. Per germline, CDR1 SNHLY and CDR2 FYNNEI. CDR3 size: 12 residues. CDR3 nucleotides: TGTGCCAGCCGACAGGGAGAAGAAAAACTGTTTTTT. Protein: CASRQGEEKLFF.

This clone was picked up many times. The rearrangement joins TRBV28 to TRBJ1-4, with TRBD1 matching over 10 bases. The CDR3 has 20 residues. The V and J ends lost 1 base and 0 bases, in that order; junction bases with no gene match: 11. CDR1 is MDHEN and CDR2 is SYDVKM in the germline V gene. The CDR3 loop reads CASSLFPGTGAKTTNEKLFF. The CDR3 nucleotides read TGTGCCAGCAGTTTATTCCCCGGGACAGGGGCAAAAACAACTAATGAAAAACTGTTTTTT.

This chain links TRBV12-3 or TRBV12-4 with TRBJ2-6, with TRBD1 identical over 10 bases. The CDR3 totals 17 residues. The V segment lost 5 bases and the J segment 3 bases; nucleotides outside the gene matches: 7. CDR3 in DNA: TGTGCCAGCAGTCCGACAGGGGGCGGCAGTGGGGCCAACGTCCTGACTTTC. It yields the protein CASSPTGGGSGANVLTF.

This clone was seen repeatedly, ten times or more. The chain employs TRBV6-6 and TRBJ2-1; D may be TRBD2 (6 bases). V lost 6 bases and J 7 bases, leaving 19 bases between the germline ends. Germline V gene lookup returns CDR1 MNHNY and CDR2 SVGAGI (reference sequence). The CDR3 is 15 residues long. This CDR3 is CASRGGTLGMNEQFF. The CDR3 bases are TGTGCCAGCAGGGGGGGTACCCTAGGGATGAATGAGCAGTTCTTC.

This chain uses TRBV12-3 or TRBV12-4 with TRBJ1-2; D is possibly TRBD1 (5 bases). The CDR3 spans 15 residues. V gave up 1 base and J gave up 2 bases, with 11 bases separating them. CDR3 loop: CASSLVVRTNYGYTF. CDR3 coding DNA: TGTGCCAGCAGTTTAGTTGTCAGGACAAACTATGGCTACACCTTC.

A few counts support this clone. V usage is TRBV12-3 or TRBV12-4 and J usage is TRBJ1-2; TRBD1 is a possible D gene (5 bases). Between the trimmed V and J ends, which lost 6 bases and 0 bases, there was a span of 29 bases. The CDR3 runs to 20 residues. In DNA form, the CDR3 reads TGTGCCAGCAGCCTCCCACGGCGGGGCCTGGGACGCCTCCCTAACTATGGCTACACCTTC. It yields the protein CASSLPRRGLGRLPNYGYTF.

This clone was detected ten times or more. The V call is TRBV5-1, the J call TRBJ2-1; D is possibly TRBD1 (6 bases). V was pared by 2 bases and J by 14 bases, with 17 bases between. Germline V lookup: CDR1 SGHRS, CDR2 YFSETQ. The CDR3 has 13 amino acids. Written as DNA, the CDR3 is TGCGCCAGCAGCTTCCTGGACAGTGCCGGGGAGTTCTTC. This sequence encodes CASSFLDSAGEFF.

With regard to this clone: One end of the junction fails to match germline, which may point to a read error. The chain joins TRBV24-1 to TRBJ2-7, with 8 bases aligning to TRBD2. The CDR3 has 14 residues. CDR1 and CDR2 (germline): KGHDR, SFDVKD. The CDR3 spells CATRDLFRGGEQYF. The CDR3 nucleotides read TGTGCCACCAGGGATTTGTTTCGGGGGGGGGAGCAGTACTTC.

A few counts support this clone. V and J are TRBV6-6 and TRBJ1-1; TRBD1 might be the D (5 bases). The germline V gene has CDR1 MNHNY and CDR2 SVGAGI (reference sequence). V was pared by 5 bases and J by 5 bases, with 18 bases between. The CDR3 runs to 15 residues. CDR3 DNA: TGTGCCAGCAGTGGCCTGGCGGGGACGAGGACTGAAGCTTTCTTT. This sequence encodes CASSGLAGTRTEAFF.

This clone was recorded a few times. The chain links TRBV6-2 or TRBV6-3 to TRBJ2-5; 14 bases are a match to TRBD2. With 7 bases clipped from V and 4 bases from J, the junction kept 5 bases outside the gene matches. Per the germline V gene, CDR1 is MNHEY and CDR2 is SVGEGT. The CDR3 runs 15 residues. The CDR3 reads CASTQGLAGVETQYF. The CDR3 nucleotides are TGTGCCAGCACCCAGGGACTAGCGGGAGTAGAGACCCAGTACTTC.

This clone was seen at least ten times. This chain joins TRBV19 and TRBJ2-3, with D possibly TRBD1 on 5 matching bases. The CDR3 totals 15 residues. The germline V and J ends were trimmed by 2 bases and 2 bases, with 11 bases remaining between them. In germline, CDR1 is LNHDA, CDR2 SQIVND (reference sequence). The DNA of the CDR3 is TGTGCCAGTAGTATATCGGACACCTCCACAGATACGCAGTATTTT. Its translation: CASSISDTSTDTQYF.

This clone appeared many times. This rearrangement joins TRBV25-1 to TRBJ2-7; D ambiguous. Germline V lookup: CDR1 MGHDK, CDR2 SYGVNS. Trimming stripped 3 bases from V and 3 bases from J, with 3 bases between. The CDR3 has 11 residues. DNA for the CDR3: TGTGCCAGCAGTGACCGCTACGAGCAGTACTTC. Encoded protein: CASSDRYEQYF.

This clone was picked up many times. The gene calls are TRBV7-9 and TRBJ1-2; D is undetermined. CDR3 size: 13 residues. Germline CDR1 reads SEHNR; CDR2 reads FQNEAQ (reference sequence). V dropped 4 bases and J dropped 4 bases, with 10 bases sitting between them. The CDR3 is CASSSSYGYGYTF. CDR3 sequence (DNA): TGTGCCAGCAGCTCCTCTTACGGCTATGGCTACACCTTC.

This clone has at least ten counts. V is TRBV6-5 and J is TRBJ1-1, with D perhaps matching TRBD1 (6 bases). Germline V lookup: CDR1 MNHEY, CDR2 SVGAGI. This CDR3 has 16 amino acids. V lost 0 bases, J lost 0 bases, and 11 bases lay in between. As DNA, the CDR3 is TGTGCCAGCAGTTACTCACCACAGGGACTGAACACTGAAGCTTTCTTT. The encoded protein is CASSYSPQGLNTEAFF.